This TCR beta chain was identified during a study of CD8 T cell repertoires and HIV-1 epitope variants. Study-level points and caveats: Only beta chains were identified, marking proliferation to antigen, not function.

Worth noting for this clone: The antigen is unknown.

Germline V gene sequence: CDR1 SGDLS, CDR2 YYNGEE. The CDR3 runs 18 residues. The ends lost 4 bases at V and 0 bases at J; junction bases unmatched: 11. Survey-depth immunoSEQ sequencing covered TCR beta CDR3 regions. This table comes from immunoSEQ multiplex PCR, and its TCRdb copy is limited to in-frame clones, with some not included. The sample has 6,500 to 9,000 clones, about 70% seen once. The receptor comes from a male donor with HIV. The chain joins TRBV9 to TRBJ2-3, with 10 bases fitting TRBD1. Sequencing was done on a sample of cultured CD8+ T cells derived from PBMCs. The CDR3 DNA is TGTGCCAGCAGCAGGGCCGGGACAGGGGCCCCTAGCACAGATACGCAGTATTTT. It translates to CASSRAGTGAPSTDTQYF.